One sample yielded the 32 T cell receptor beta chains listed below, sequenced in a study of T cell responses to AZD1222 COVID-19 vaccine. Sequencing was performed with immunoSEQ multiplex PCR; in TCRdb, only in-frame clones are kept and a portion is missing. The sample comprises approximately 150,000 clones, just under 95% of which are singletons, and 1.3% to 1.5% rests with the top ten. The sample was peripheral blood, taken on day 0 of AZD1222 vaccination. Receptors originate from an adult in good health.

The chain joins TRBV5-1 to TRBJ1-1; D is ambiguous. The ends were cut back, 2 bases at V and 7 bases at J, with 12 bases in the middle. The CDR3 is 13 amino acids. The germline CDR1 and CDR2 sequences are SGHRS and YFSETQ. Written as DNA, the CDR3 is TGCGCCAGCAGCTTAGGCGGAGTAAGTGAAGCTTTCTTT. Translation: CASSLGGVSEAFF.

This clone was seen only a few times. The V gene is TRBV7-9, the J gene TRBJ2-2, with D possibly called TRBD1 or TRBD2 (7 bases each). The V end was cut by 6 bases, the J end by 5 bases, with 16 bases between. CDR3 length: 15 residues. Germline CDR1 and CDR2: SEHNR and FQNEAQ (reference sequence). The CDR3 region has the DNA TGTGCCAGCAGTATCAACAGGGGAGGGACCGGGGAGCTGTTTTTT. It yields the protein CASSINRGGTGELFF.

This rearrangement joins TRBV7-9 to TRBJ1-1; D is uncertain. This CDR3 is 14 amino acids long. Trimming removed 5 bases at V and 10 bases at J, with 20 bases between. Germline loops: CDR1 SEHNR, CDR2 FQNEAQ (reference sequence). The CDR3 spells CASSNAPPNSRAFF. DNA for the CDR3: TGTGCCAGCAGCAACGCACCCCCGAACAGTCGAGCTTTCTTT.

The chain employs TRBV7-9 and TRBJ1-2; 8 positions agree with TRBD1. Germline V gene lookup returns CDR1 SEHNR and CDR2 FQNEAQ (reference sequence). This CDR3 has 13 residues. J lost 6 bases, V lost 6 bases, and 6 bases had no gene match. CDR3 protein: CASRTGQGDGYTF. In DNA, the CDR3 is TGTGCCAGCAGAACAGGACAGGGAGATGGCTACACCTTC.

This rearrangement joins TRBV5-1 to TRBJ2-7, with D perhaps TRBD1 or TRBD2 (5 bases each). The V end was cut by 0 bases, the J end by 5 bases, with 12 bases between. Germline V lookup: CDR1 SGHRS, CDR2 YFSETQ. The CDR3 is 14 residues long. The CDR3 coding sequence is TGCGCCAGCAGCTTGGCGAATCAGGGAGACGAGCAGTACTTC. It yields the protein CASSLANQGDEQYF.

The chain uses TRBV27 and TRBJ2-7, with D unclear. Germline values: CDR1 MNHEY, CDR2 SMNVEV (reference sequence). CDR3 length: 14 amino acids. Deletions cut 1 base from V and 2 bases from J, with 9 bases between. For the CDR3, the DNA is TGTGCCAGCAGTTTATTCACCGTTCCCTACGAGCAGTACTTC. This encodes CASSLFTVPYEQYF.

The rearrangement links TRBV28 to TRBJ1-1; D is unresolved. Trimming left V 7 bases short and J 1 base short, with 13 bases between. The CDR3 loop spans 14 amino acids. Germline lookup yields CDR1 MDHEN and CDR2 SYDVKM. In nucleotides, the CDR3 is TGTGCCAGCACCGCCCCCCACCCGAACACTGAAGCTTTCTTT. As protein: CASTAPHPNTEAFF.

The genes are TRBV3-1 (or the pseudogene TRBV3-2) and TRBJ2-7, with unresolved D. The V and J ends lost 0 bases and 5 bases respectively, with 14 bases between them. The germline V gene has CDR1 LGHDT and CDR2 YNNKEL (reference sequence). This CDR3 is 15 amino acids long. CDR3 in DNA: TGTGCCAGCAGCCAAGAGACCCATTTTGGAGACGAGCAGTACTTC. Protein sequence: CASSQETHFGDEQYF.

This rearrangement joins TRBV18 to TRBJ2-5; D is perhaps TRBD2 (6 bases). Trimming stripped 2 bases from V and 4 bases from J, with 17 bases between. The CDR3 runs 16 residues. CDR1 is KGHSH and CDR2 is LQKENI in the germline V gene. The CDR3 is CASSPIVPGEGETQYF. The CDR3 DNA reads as TGTGCCAGCTCACCAATCGTCCCGGGAGAAGGAGAGACCCAGTACTTC.

The V gene is TRBV2, the J gene TRBJ1-1; D remains ambiguous. CDR1 and CDR2 from the germline V gene are SNHLY and FYNNEI. The CDR3 totals 11 residues. CDR3 sequence (DNA): TGTGTCGGCAGGCGAGACACTGAAGCTTTCTTT. Its translation is CVGRRDTEAFF.

This chain links TRBV5-4 with TRBJ1-1; D not certain. Between the trimmed V and J ends, which lost 8 bases and 1 base, there was a span of 6 bases. The CDR3 is 11 residues long. Germline-derived CDR1 and CDR2 are SGHNT and YYREEE (reference sequence). CDR3 coding DNA: TGTGCCAGTGGTGGGAACACTGAAGCTTTCTTT. It specifies CASGGNTEAFF.

V is TRBV10-2 and J is TRBJ2-1, with D perhaps matching TRBD2 (6 bases). Trimming took off 10 bases at V and 3 bases at J, with 10 bases between the two ends. From germline, CDR1 is WSHSY and CDR2 SAAADI. The CDR3 is 12 amino acids. CDR3 in amino acids: CATRRDYNEQFF. The CDR3, as DNA: TGCGCCACCAGGAGGGACTACAATGAGCAGTTCTTC.

This chain uses TRBV7-8 with TRBJ1-1; weak D call: TRBD1 (6 bases). The CDR3 is 15 amino acids. V was cut by 1 base and J by 1 base, with 10 bases left in between. Germline V gene data show CDR1 as SGHVS and CDR2 as FQNEAQ. CDR3 DNA sequence: TGTGCCAGCAGCTTAGTGCTGGGGGCGAACACTGAAGCTTTCTTT. Protein sequence: CASSLVLGANTEAFF.

The chain couples TRBV5-6 to TRBJ2-5; 8 bases fit TRBD1. Germline V gives CDR1 SGHDT, CDR2 YYEEEE. The length of the CDR3 is 15 residues. V trimming: 0 bases; J trimming: 4 bases; junction bases outside the gene matches: 5. CDR3 loop: CASSLGAGGTETQYF. CDR3 in DNA: TGTGCCAGCAGCTTGGGGGCAGGGGGCACAGAGACCCAGTACTTC.

This sequence joins TRBV19 and TRBJ2-1; 7 bases agree with TRBD2. CDR3 length: 13 residues. Germline-derived CDR1 and CDR2 are LNHDA and SQIVND (reference sequence). J gave up 10 bases and V 3 bases, and 6 bases lay outside the gene matches. The CDR3 bases are TGTGCCAGTAGTATGGGCGGGGGAGGCGAGCAGTTCTTC. Its protein is CASSMGGGGEQFF.

The chain recombines TRBV30 with TRBJ1-2; 10 bases fit TRBD1. Germline CDR1 GTSNPN, CDR2 SVGIG (reference sequence). V was pared by 2 bases and J by 4 bases, with 4 bases of the junction left unmatched. The CDR3 extends over 14 amino acids. CDR3 sequence (DNA): TGTGCCTGGAGTTCGACAGGGGGCTCCTATGGCTACACCTTC. Translation: CAWSSTGGSYGYTF.

This chain connects TRBV27 to TRBJ1-5; maybe TRBD1 (5 bases). The CDR3 spans 15 residues. Per the germline V gene, CDR1 is MNHEY and CDR2 is SMNVEV (reference sequence). Deletions cut 1 base from V and 5 bases from J, with 12 bases between. The CDR3 region is CASSLFGGGYQPQHF. The CDR3 DNA sequence: TGTGCCAGCAGTTTATTCGGGGGGGGATATCAGCCCCAGCATTTT.

This sequence joins TRBV5-5 and TRBJ2-7, with 10 bases matching TRBD2. This CDR3 contains 14 residues. Trimming cost V 2 bases and J 2 bases; bases outside gene matches: 1. CDR1 SGHKS and CDR2 YYEKEE come from the germline V gene (reference sequence). CDR3 DNA: TGTGCCAGCAGCTTCCTAGCGGGAGCCTACGAGCAGTACTTC. Amino acid sequence: CASSFLAGAYEQYF.

In the case of this clone: Other DNA sequences in this specimen translate into the identical CDR3. The chain carries TRBV4-1 and TRBJ2-2; 11 bases fit TRBD1. With 3 bases clipped from V and 4 bases from J, the junction kept 1 base outside the gene matches. There are 15 residues in the CDR3. Germline loops: CDR1 MGHRA, CDR2 YSYEKL. The CDR3 is CASSQGQGGTGELFF. CDR3 bases: TGCGCCAGCAGCCAGGGACAGGGGGGCACCGGGGAGCTGTTTTTT.

The chain joins TRBV5-4 to TRBJ2-1, with a possible D match to TRBD2 (5 bases). Germline V gene sequence: CDR1 SGHNT, CDR2 YYREEE (reference sequence). Trimming removed 0 bases from V and 3 bases from J, with 10 bases in between. The CDR3 has 15 residues. The CDR3 region is CASSLGLAGYNEQFF. Written as DNA, the CDR3 is TGTGCCAGCAGCTTGGGTCTAGCCGGCTACAATGAGCAGTTCTTC.

The CDR3 sequence: CASSVGLAGGSYEQYF. Here the CDR3 DNA reads TGTGCCAGCAGCGTAGGGCTAGCGGGCGGGTCCTACGAGCAGTACTTC. The chain recombines TRBV9 with TRBJ2-7; TRBD2 matches at 8 bases. Trimming took 0 bases from V and 1 from J; bases not matched to a gene: 6. The CDR3 consists of 16 residues. Germline CDR1 reads SGDLS; CDR2 reads YYNGEE.

On this clone: Mismatch with germline at one junction end may stem from a read error. The chain joins TRBV7-7 to TRBJ2-3; D is unresolved. This CDR3 comprises 14 residues. Germline V gives CDR1 SSHAT, CDR2 FNYEAQ (reference sequence). DNA for the CDR3: TGTGCTAGCAGCTCCTCTGGTGGCACAGATACGCAGTATTTT. Amino acid sequence: CASSSSGGTDTQYF.

This clone was observed a single time. The chain employs TRBV19 and TRBJ1-2, with D hard to call. Germline V CDR1 and CDR2: LNHDA, SQIVND (reference sequence). This CDR3 spans 14 amino acids. Trimming stripped 5 bases from V and 8 bases from J, with 18 bases between. The CDR3 nucleotides read TGTGCCAGTAGTTTGGCGCCGCCGTACGAGGGCTACACCTTC. As protein: CASSLAPPYEGYTF.

The J gene is TRBJ2-2, the V gene TRBV29-1, with a possible D match to TRBD2 (7 bases). Between the trimmed V and J ends, which lost 8 bases and 4 bases, there was a span of 11 bases. The CDR3 has 12 amino acids. CDR1 SQVTM and CDR2 ANQGSEA come from the germline V gene. The CDR3 is CSLRGGTGELFF. For the CDR3, the DNA is TGCAGCCTTAGGGGGGGCACCGGGGAGCTGTTTTTT.

The chain joins TRBV30 to TRBJ1-1; possibly TRBD1 for D (6 bases). V dropped 0 bases and J dropped 2 bases, with 16 bases sitting between them. The CDR3 sequence is 16 residues long. Germline V CDR1 and CDR2: GTSNPN, SVGIG (reference sequence). The CDR3 protein is CAWSVMGGRFNTEAFF. CDR3 DNA: TGTGCCTGGAGTGTAATGGGGGGCAGGTTCAACACTGAAGCTTTCTTT.

This clone was recorded only once. The chain is built from TRBV6-6 and TRBJ1-5, with TRBD1 identical over 9 bases. Germline CDR1 MNHNY, CDR2 SVGAGI (reference sequence). V trimming: 11 bases; J trimming: 6 bases; junction bases outside the gene matches: 8. There are 13 residues in the CDR3. Written as DNA, the CDR3 is TGTGCCTGCGGGACAGGGAGTGGTCAGCCCCAGCATTTT. Translating gives CACGTGSGQPQHF.

This chain joins TRBV14 and TRBJ2-7; D gene ambiguous. V was clipped by 1 base and J by 1 base, with 17 bases between them. The germline V gene encodes CDR1 SGHDN and CDR2 FVKESK. CDR3 length: 17 residues. CDR3 in DNA: TGTGCCAGCAGCCAAGGGTACGGGCCTCCAGTTTCCTACGAGCAGTACTTC. Its protein product is CASSQGYGPPVSYEQYF.

The rearrangement joins TRBV7-9 to TRBJ2-7; 10 nucleotides align to TRBD2. Germline CDR1 is SEHNR and CDR2 is FQNEAQ (reference sequence). J gave up 6 bases and V 6 bases, and 5 bases lay outside the gene matches. The CDR3 is 13 amino acids. The CDR3 DNA follows: TGTGCCAGCAGTCCAGCGGGGGGGTCCGAGCAGTACTTC. Amino acids: CASSPAGGSEQYF. Complete variable domain (other parts from reference TRBV7-9 and TRBJ2-7): DTGVSQNPRHKITKRGQNVTFRCDPISEHNRLYWYRQTLGQGPEFLTYFQNEAQLEKSRLLSDRFSAERPKGSFSTLEIQRTEQGDSAMYLCASSPAGGSEQYFGPGTRLTVT.

The gene calls are TRBV10-3 and TRBJ2-7; D gene uncertain. The germline gives CDR1 ENHRY, CDR2 SYGVKD. The CDR3 totals 14 residues. The V end was cut by 6 bases, the J end by 0 bases, with 12 bases between. CDR3 DNA sequence: TGTGCCATCAGCGACCCGTCCCCCTCCTACGAGCAGTACTTC. This sequence encodes CAISDPSPSYEQYF.

The gene calls are TRBV4-1 and TRBJ2-3, with D perhaps matching TRBD1 or TRBD2 (5 bases each). Germline V gene data show CDR1 as MGHRA and CDR2 as YSYEKL. Trimming left V 2 bases short and J 4 bases short, with 13 bases between. This CDR3 is built from 15 residues. The CDR3: CASSQPRGRPDTQYF. The CDR3 nucleotides are TGCGCCAGCAGCCAACCCCGGGGCCGCCCAGATACGCAGTATTTT.

The count of this clone is one. The V and J genes are TRBV28 and TRBJ2-5; D tentatively reads TRBD1 or TRBD2 (5 bases each). The CDR3 runs to 14 residues. From germline, CDR1 is MDHEN and CDR2 SYDVKM. V was pared by 7 bases and J by 1 base, with 13 bases between. CDR3: CASNGDGLQETQYF. The CDR3, as DNA: TGTGCCAGCAACGGGGACGGACTCCAAGAGACCCAGTACTTC.

This chain uses TRBV10-3 with TRBJ2-5, with a tentative D call TRBD2 (8 bases). The germline V gene has CDR1 ENHRY and CDR2 SYGVKD. Trimming took off 9 bases at V and 5 bases at J, with 19 bases between the two ends. This CDR3 is 14 amino acids long. As DNA, the CDR3 is TGTGCCATAGGGGGCGGGAGGAAAGTGGAGACCCAGTACTTC. Its translation is CAIGGGRKVETQYF.